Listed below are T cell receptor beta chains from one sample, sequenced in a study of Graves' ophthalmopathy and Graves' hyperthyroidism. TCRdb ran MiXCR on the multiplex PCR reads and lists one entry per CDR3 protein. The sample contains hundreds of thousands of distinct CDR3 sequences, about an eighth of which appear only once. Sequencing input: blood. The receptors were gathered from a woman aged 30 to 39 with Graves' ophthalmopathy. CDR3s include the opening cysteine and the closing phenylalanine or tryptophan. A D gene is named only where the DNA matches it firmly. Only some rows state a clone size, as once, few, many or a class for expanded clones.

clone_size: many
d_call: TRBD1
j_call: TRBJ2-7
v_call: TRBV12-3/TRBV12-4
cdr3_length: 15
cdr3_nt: TGTGCCAGCAGTTTTTCCGGGGACAGCTCCTACGAGCAGTACTTC
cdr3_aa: CASSFSGDSSYEQYF

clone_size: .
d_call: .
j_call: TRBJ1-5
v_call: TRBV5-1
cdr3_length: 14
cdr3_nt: TGCGCCAGCAGCCCGGATGGGGGCAGGCAGCCCCAGCATTTT
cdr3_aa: CASSPDGGRQPQHF

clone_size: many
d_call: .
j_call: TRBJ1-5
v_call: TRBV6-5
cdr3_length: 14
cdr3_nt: TGTGCCAGCAGTTATGGAGGGGCCAATCAGCCCCAGCATTTT
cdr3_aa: CASSYGGANQPQHF

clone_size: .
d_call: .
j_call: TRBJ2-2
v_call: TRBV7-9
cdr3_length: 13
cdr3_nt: TGTGCCAGCAGCTTAGACGCTTACGGGGAGCTGTTTTTT
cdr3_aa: CASSLDAYGELFF

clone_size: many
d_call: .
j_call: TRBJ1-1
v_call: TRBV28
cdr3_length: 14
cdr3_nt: TGTGCCAGCAGCCAAGGTAGGAAAGACCCTGAAGCTTTCTTT
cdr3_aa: CASSQGRKDPEAFF

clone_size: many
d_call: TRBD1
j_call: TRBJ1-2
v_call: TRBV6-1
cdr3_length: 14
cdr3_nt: TGTGCCAGCAGTCGAGACAGGGCCGTCTATGGCTACACCTTC
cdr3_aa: CASSRDRAVYGYTF

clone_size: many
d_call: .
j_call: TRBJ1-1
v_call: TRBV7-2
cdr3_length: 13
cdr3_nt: TGTGCCAGCAGCGGATCGTTTGGGTTTGGGGCTTTCTTT
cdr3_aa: CASSGSFGFGAFF

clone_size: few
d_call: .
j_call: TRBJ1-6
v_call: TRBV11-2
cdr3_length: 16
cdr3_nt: TGTGCCAGCAGCTTAGGGGAGACAGGCTGGACTTCACCCCTCCACTTT
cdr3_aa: CASSLGETGWTSPLHF

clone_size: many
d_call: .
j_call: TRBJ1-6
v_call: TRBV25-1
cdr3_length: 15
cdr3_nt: TGTGCCAGCAGTGATTGGGGGCTTGATAATTCACCCCTCCACTTT
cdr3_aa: CASSDWGLDNSPLHF

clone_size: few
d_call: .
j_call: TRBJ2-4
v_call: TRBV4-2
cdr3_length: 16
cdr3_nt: TGTGCCAGCAGCCACGCGACAGACCAAACCAAAAACATTCAGTACTTC
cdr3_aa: CASSHATDQTKNIQYF

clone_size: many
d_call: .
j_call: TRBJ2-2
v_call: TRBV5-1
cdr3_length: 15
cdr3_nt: TGCGCCAGCCGCTCCCTAGCCTATGACACCGGGGAGCTGTTTTTT
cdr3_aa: CASRSLAYDTGELFF

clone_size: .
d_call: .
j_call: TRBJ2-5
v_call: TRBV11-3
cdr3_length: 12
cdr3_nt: TGTGCCAGCAGCTTAGGGGGAGAGGCCCAGTACTTC
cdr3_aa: CASSLGGEAQYF

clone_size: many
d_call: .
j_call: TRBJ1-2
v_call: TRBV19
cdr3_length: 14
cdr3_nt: TGTGCCAGTAGTATCTCGCGAGGTGACTATGGCTACACCTTC
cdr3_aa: CASSISRGDYGYTF

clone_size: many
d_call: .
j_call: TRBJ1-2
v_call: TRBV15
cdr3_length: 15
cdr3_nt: TGTGCCACCAAGGATAGAGGGGAGCCTAACTATGGCTACACCTTC
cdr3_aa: CATKDRGEPNYGYTF

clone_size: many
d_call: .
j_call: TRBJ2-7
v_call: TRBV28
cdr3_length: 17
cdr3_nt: TGTGCCAGCAGTGACAACAACTCACGATCCGAGGCTTACGAGCAGTACTTC
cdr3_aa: CASSDNNSRSEAYEQYF

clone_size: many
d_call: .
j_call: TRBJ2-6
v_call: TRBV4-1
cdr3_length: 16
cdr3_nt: TGCGCCAGCAGCCAAGAAGCGTACTCTGGGGCCAACGTCCTGACTTTC
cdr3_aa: CASSQEAYSGANVLTF

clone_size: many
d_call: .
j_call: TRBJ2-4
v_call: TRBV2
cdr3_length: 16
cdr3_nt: TGTGCCAGCAGTGAAGCTCCCTCGCGAGGGGCGAACATTCAGTACTTC
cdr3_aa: CASSEAPSRGANIQYF

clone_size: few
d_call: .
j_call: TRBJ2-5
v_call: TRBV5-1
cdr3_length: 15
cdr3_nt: TGCGCCAGCAGCTCCCGGTTGGGTCCGCAAGAGACCCAGTACTTC
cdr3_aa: CASSSRLGPQETQYF

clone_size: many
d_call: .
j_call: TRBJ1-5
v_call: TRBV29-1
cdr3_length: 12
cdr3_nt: TGCAGCGTTGGTAGCGGCAATCAGCCCCAGCATTTT
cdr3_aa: CSVGSGNQPQHF

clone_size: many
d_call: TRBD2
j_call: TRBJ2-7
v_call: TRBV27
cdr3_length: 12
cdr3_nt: TGTGCCAGCAGTGGGACTACCAACGAGCAGTACTTC
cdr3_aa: CASSGTTNEQYF

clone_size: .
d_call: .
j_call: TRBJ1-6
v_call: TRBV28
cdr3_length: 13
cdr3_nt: TGTGCCAGCATGGGAGTCAAGAAAGGGACCCTCCACTTT
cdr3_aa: CASMGVKKGTLHF

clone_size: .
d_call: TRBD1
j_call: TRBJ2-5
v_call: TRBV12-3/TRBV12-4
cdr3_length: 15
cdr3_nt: TGTGCCAGCAGTTCCGCGACAGGGGGCGGAGAGACCCAGTACTTC
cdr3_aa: CASSSATGGGETQYF